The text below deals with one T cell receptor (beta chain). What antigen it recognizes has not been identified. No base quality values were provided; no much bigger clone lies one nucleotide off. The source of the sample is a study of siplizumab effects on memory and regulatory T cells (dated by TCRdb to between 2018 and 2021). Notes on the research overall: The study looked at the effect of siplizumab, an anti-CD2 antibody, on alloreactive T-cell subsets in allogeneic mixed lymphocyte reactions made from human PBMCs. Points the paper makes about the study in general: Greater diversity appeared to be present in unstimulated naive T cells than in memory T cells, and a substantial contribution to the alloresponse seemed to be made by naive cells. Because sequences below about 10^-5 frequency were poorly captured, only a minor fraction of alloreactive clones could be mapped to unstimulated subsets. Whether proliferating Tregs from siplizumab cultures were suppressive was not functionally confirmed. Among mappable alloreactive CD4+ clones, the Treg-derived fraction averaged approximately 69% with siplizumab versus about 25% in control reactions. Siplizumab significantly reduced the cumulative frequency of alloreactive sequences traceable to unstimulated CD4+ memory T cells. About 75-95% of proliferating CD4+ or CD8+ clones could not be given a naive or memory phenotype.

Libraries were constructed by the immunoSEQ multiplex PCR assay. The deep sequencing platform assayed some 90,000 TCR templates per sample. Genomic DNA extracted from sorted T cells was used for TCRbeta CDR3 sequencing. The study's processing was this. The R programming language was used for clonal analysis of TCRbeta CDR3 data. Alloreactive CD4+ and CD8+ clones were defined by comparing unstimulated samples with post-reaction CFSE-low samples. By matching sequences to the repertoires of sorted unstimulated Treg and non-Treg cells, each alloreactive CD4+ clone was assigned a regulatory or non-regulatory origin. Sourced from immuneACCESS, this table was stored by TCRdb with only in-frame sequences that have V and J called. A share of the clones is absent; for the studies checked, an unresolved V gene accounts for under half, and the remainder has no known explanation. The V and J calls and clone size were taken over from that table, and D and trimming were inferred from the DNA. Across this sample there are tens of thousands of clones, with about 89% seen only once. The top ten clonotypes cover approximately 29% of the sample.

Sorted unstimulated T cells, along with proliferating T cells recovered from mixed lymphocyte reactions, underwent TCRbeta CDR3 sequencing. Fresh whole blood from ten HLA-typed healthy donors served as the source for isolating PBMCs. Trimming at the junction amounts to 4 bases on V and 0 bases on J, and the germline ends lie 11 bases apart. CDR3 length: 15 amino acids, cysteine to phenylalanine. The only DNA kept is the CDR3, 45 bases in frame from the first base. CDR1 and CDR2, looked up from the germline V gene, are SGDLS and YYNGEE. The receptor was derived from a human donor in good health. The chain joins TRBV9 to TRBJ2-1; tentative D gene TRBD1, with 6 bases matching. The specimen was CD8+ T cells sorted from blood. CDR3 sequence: CASSPQGLSYNEQFF. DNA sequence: TGTGCCAGCAGCCCACAGGGCCTCTCCTACAATGAGCAGTTCTTC.